The clone carrying this T cell receptor beta chain was picked up many times. V trimming: 1 base; J trimming: 4 bases; junction bases outside the gene matches: 8. In germline, CDR1 is SGHVS, CDR2 FNYEAQ. CDR3 size: 16 residues. TCRdb reprocessed the multiplex PCR reads with MiXCR, giving one entry per CDR3 protein. Of around 230,000 distinct CDR3 sequences in the sample, 32% were seen once. This sample was included in a study of breast tumors, draining lymph nodes, adjacent tissues. Axillary draining lymph nodes of breast cancer patients supplied the node samples. Sequencing was performed on axillary lymph node tissue. The V and J genes are TRBV7-6 and TRBJ2-7, with 9 bases lining up with TRBD2. The source of this sequence is a female donor with breast cancer. Some clones in this sample may be carry-over from other donors' samples. The CDR3 region is CASSLGVAGGGYEQYF. The CDR3 nucleotides are TGTGCCAGCAGCTTAGGCGTGGCGGGGGGGGGATACGAGCAGTACTTC.